This TCR beta chain originates from a study of T cells in Graves' hyperthyroidism and ophthalmopathy. The diagnoses drew upon clinical symptoms, serum thyroxine and TRAb, thyroid ultrasound and orbital computed tomography. PBMCs were obtained from about 10 ml fresh peripheral blood. Study results and limitations: Separation of ophthalmopathy from stable hyperthyroidism was achieved by a 13 V-J model. Blood also showed most of the thyroid clonotypes that were expanded above 0.001.

The TCR beta CDR3 regions underwent amplification using RNA transcripts as the source. Initially, a first-round RT-PCR of the TCR CDR3 employed the HTBI primer set. TCRdb re-analysed the multiplex PCR reads in MiXCR, keeping a single row per CDR3 protein. The sample yields approximately 330,000 distinct CDR3 sequences, around 20% seen once. V was clipped by 6 bases and J by 8 bases; unmatched bases: 12. From germline, CDR1 is SNHLY and CDR2 FYNNEI. The CDR3 is 15 residues long. This clonotype has a handful of counts. The antigen remains undetermined. This TCR derives from a woman between 45 and 65 years old with Graves' hyperthyroidism. The specimen sequenced was blood. V usage is TRBV2 and J usage is TRBJ2-1, with 8 bases aligning to TRBD1. Here the CDR3 DNA reads TGTGCCAGCAGCCCTAGGACAGGGTTTAGCCATGAGCAGTTCTTC. Protein product: CASSPRTGFSHEQFF.